The 32 T cell receptor beta chains listed next were all sequenced from one sample in a study of PD-1 blockade in classical Hodgkin lymphoma. Repertoires were generated with immunoSEQ multiplex PCR, while TCRdb's copy carries only in-frame clones and drops some. The repertoire includes about 96,000 clones, about 93% of them detected once, and less than 2% sits in the top ten. Time point denoted: cycle 4 day 1 (C4D1), after less than 7 weeks of nivolumab. Every patient had relapsed following autologous stem cell transplantation, and cohorts differed in brentuximab vedotin exposure. The sample consisted of peripheral blood mononuclear cells (PBMCs), taken before the fourth cycle of nivolumab. All receptors come from a human donor with classical Hodgkin lymphoma.

The V call is TRBV5-1, the J call TRBJ2-2; 8 nucleotides match TRBD2. The germline V gene encodes CDR1 SGHRS and CDR2 YFSETQ. The CDR3 covers 18 residues. V dropped 0 bases and J dropped 0; count of bases not matched to a gene: 7. The CDR3 DNA sequence: TGCGCCAGCAGCTTGGAGGCTGGGGGACTAGCGAACACCGGGGAGCTGTTTTTT. This encodes CASSLEAGGLANTGELFF.

The genes are TRBV9 and TRBJ2-7, with 9 positions matching TRBD1. Germline V gene sequence: CDR1 SGDLS, CDR2 YYNGEE. The trim removed 0 bases at V and 3 bases at J, leaving 7 bases unmatched. The CDR3 sequence is 16 residues long. The CDR3 loop is CASSVARTGEDYEQYF. The CDR3 DNA follows: TGTGCCAGCAGCGTAGCCCGGACAGGGGAAGACTACGAGCAGTACTTC.

The chain recombines TRBV19 with TRBJ2-5, with 11 bases identical to TRBD2. Germline CDR1 is LNHDA and CDR2 is SQIVND (reference sequence). With 3 bases clipped from V and 5 bases from J, the junction kept 8 bases outside the gene matches. This CDR3 is built from 16 residues. CDR3 DNA: TGTGCCAGTAGTATCGGGACTAGCGGCTCCCGGGAGACCCAGTACTTC. Protein: CASSIGTSGSRETQYF.

The chain joins TRBV28 to TRBJ1-3; 7 nucleotides match TRBD1. V lost 2 bases to trimming and J lost 3 bases; unmatched junction nucleotides: 7. CDR1 and CDR2 from the germline V gene are MDHEN and SYDVKM. CDR3 length equals 16 residues. This CDR3 reads CASSLGPGGGGNTIYF. The CDR3 coding sequence is TGTGCCAGCAGTTTAGGTCCAGGGGGAGGTGGAAACACCATATATTTT.

The chain links TRBV6-1 to TRBJ2-7; the match to TRBD2 covers 9 bases. There are 14 residues in the CDR3. V was pared by 6 bases and J by 0 bases, with 3 bases of the junction left unmatched. CDR1 and CDR2 (germline): MNHNS, SASEGT. The chain's CDR3 is CASRTSGRSYEQYF. Written as DNA, the CDR3 is TGTGCCAGCAGGACTAGCGGTCGCTCCTACGAGCAGTACTTC.

This sequence joins TRBV27 and TRBJ1-1, with TRBD1 as a possible D gene (5 bases). The V and J ends lost 1 base and 1 base respectively, with 10 bases between them. The CDR3 totals 15 residues. Germline V CDR1 and CDR2: MNHEY, SMNVEV (reference sequence). The CDR3 DNA reads TGTGCCAGCAGTTTATATGGGGGGGGGAACACTGAAGCTTTCTTT. Its protein is CASSLYGGGNTEAFF.

The chain uses TRBV21-1 and TRBJ1-1; the D call of TRBD1 is as the table states it, not checked on the DNA. TRBV21-1 is classified as a pseudogene. The CDR3 is 16 amino acids. In DNA, the CDR3 is TGTGCCAGCAGCAGGCGACCTCAGGGGGGCCCCACTGAAGCTTTCTTT. Its protein product is CASSRRPQGGPTEAFF.

The chain couples TRBV28 to TRBJ2-2; 8 bases line up with TRBD2. This CDR3 is built from 15 residues. Germline-derived CDR1 and CDR2 are MDHEN and SYDVKM. The trim removed 6 bases at V and 6 bases at J, leaving 9 bases unmatched. The CDR3 reads CASSILAVAPGELFF. The CDR3 DNA reads as TGTGCCAGCAGCATACTAGCGGTGGCACCCGGGGAGCTGTTTTTT.

The chain is built from TRBV11-3 and TRBJ2-1; TRBD2 matches at 8 bases. The CDR3 totals 14 residues. Germline V gene lookup returns CDR1 SGHNT and CDR2 YENEEA. V shed 5 bases and J 15 bases; nucleotides not matched to a gene: 15. The DNA for the CDR3 is TGTGCCAGCAGCCCTAAGAGCACGGGAGGGCCCCGGTTCTTC. It is translated as CASSPKSTGGPRFF. The full variable domain, completed using reference TRBV11-3 and TRBJ2-1, is EAGVVQSPRYKIIEKKQPVAFWCNPISGHNTLYWYLQNLGQGPELLIRYENEEAVDDSQLPKDRFSAERLKGVDSTLKIQPAELGDSAVYLCASSPKSTGGPRFFGPGTRLTVL.

This chain uses TRBV10-1 with TRBJ2-1, with D possibly called TRBD1 or TRBD2 (5 bases each). This CDR3 contains 17 residues. Germline-derived CDR1 and CDR2 are WNHNN and SYGVQD (reference sequence). V was cut by 3 bases and J by 5 bases, with 20 bases left in between. CDR3 residues: CASSELRGPAWNNEQFF. The DNA of the CDR3 is TGCGCCAGCAGTGAACTTCGGGGACCTGCCTGGAACAATGAGCAGTTCTTC.

This clone turned up a few times. The chain couples TRBV27 to TRBJ1-2, with D hard to call. Between the trimmed V and J ends, which lost 3 bases and 1 base, there was a span of 6 bases. Germline V gene data show CDR1 as MNHEY and CDR2 as SMNVEV (reference sequence). CDR3 length: 13 amino acids. The CDR3 DNA reads as TGTGCCAGCAGTTTGTTGGGTAACTATGGCTACACCTTC. Its protein is CASSLLGNYGYTF.

This chain's CDR3 is CASSEGAAMLGSYEQYF. CDR3 sequence (DNA): TGTGCCAGCAGTGAGGGGGCCGCTATGCTAGGCTCCTACGAGCAGTACTTC. The rearrangement links TRBV6-1 to TRBJ2-7, with D possibly being TRBD1 (6 bases). Per the germline V gene, CDR1 is MNHNS and CDR2 is SASEGT. V was cut by 3 bases and J by 0 bases, with 18 bases left in between. This CDR3 region has 17 residues.

This clone was seen a single time. V is TRBV14 and J is TRBJ2-7, with 13 bases identical to TRBD2. Germline loops: CDR1 SGHDN, CDR2 FVKESK. The CDR3 has 21 amino acids. Trimming removed 1 base from V and 0 bases from J; junction bases left unmatched: 15. The chain's CDR3 is CASSQAKPRATSGRFSYEQYF. CDR3 coding DNA: TGTGCCAGCAGCCAAGCCAAACCCCGAGCGACTAGCGGGAGGTTCTCCTACGAGCAGTACTTC.

The chain uses TRBV27 and TRBJ2-7, with 9 bases matching TRBD1. CDR3 length: 13 residues. V lost 5 bases and J lost 4; bases outside the gene matches: 3. From germline, CDR1 is MNHEY and CDR2 SMNVEV (reference sequence). Written as DNA, the CDR3 is TGTGCCAGCAGTCCGGGACAGGGATACGAGCAGTACTTC. It encodes CASSPGQGYEQYF.

This CDR3 reads CASSVSAAGVTDTQYF. In DNA, the CDR3 is TGTGCCAGCAGTGTCTCGGCAGCGGGAGTCACAGATACGCAGTATTTT. The V call is TRBV6-4, the J call TRBJ2-3, with TRBD2 identical over 8 bases. The germline V gene encodes CDR1 MRHNA and CDR2 SNTAGT. The CDR3 is 16 amino acids. J was trimmed by 2 bases and V by 4 bases; bases with no gene match: 8.

The chain is built from TRBV29-1 and TRBJ2-3; perhaps TRBD2 as D (6 bases). CDR1 SQVTM and CDR2 ANQGSEA come from the germline V gene. V was cut by 5 bases and J by 2 bases, with 14 bases left in between. The CDR3 loop spans 14 amino acids. CDR3 bases: TGCAGCGTTTTCGAGCGGGCTCCCACAGATACGCAGTATTTT. Protein: CSVFERAPTDTQYF.

The chain is built from TRBV28 and TRBJ2-7; 9 bases align to TRBD1. The CDR3 loop spans 14 amino acids. CDR1 is MDHEN, CDR2 SYDVKM, per germline. The trim removed 5 bases at V and 2 bases at J, leaving 4 bases unmatched. The CDR3 DNA is TGTGCCAGCAGTCTCGGACAGGGGACCTACGAGCAGTACTTC. It yields the protein CASSLGQGTYEQYF.

This clone was counted a single time. The chain joins TRBV19 to TRBJ2-5; D is perhaps TRBD1 (5 bases). This CDR3 has 14 amino acids. Germline loops: CDR1 LNHDA, CDR2 SQIVND (reference sequence). Trimming stripped 2 bases from V and 4 bases from J, with 11 bases between. CDR3 nucleotide sequence: TGTGCCAGTAGTATACCAGGGTTGTCAGAGACCCAGTACTTC. Translating gives CASSIPGLSETQYF. The variable domain in full, completed from reference TRBV19 and TRBJ2-5, reads DGGITQSPKYLFRKEGQNVTLSCEQNLNHDAMYWYRQDPGQGLRLIYYSQIVNDFQKGDIAEGYSVSREKKESFPLTVTSAQKNPTAFYLCASSIPGLSETQYFGPGTRLLVL.

This chain links TRBV7-9 with TRBJ2-2, with 7 positions matching TRBD1. The CDR3 is 15 residues long. Germline CDR1 SEHNR, CDR2 FQNEAQ (reference sequence). V lost 1 base to trimming and J lost 4 bases; unmatched junction nucleotides: 3. The DNA for the CDR3 is TGTGCCAGCAGCTTAGGACGGACAGGCACCGGGGAGCTGTTTTTT. It translates to CASSLGRTGTGELFF.

J is TRBJ2-7 and V is TRBV10-3; the D is unclear. Trimming stripped 2 bases from V and 5 bases from J, with 4 bases between. Germline loops: CDR1 ENHRY, CDR2 SYGVKD. CDR3 length equals 11 residues. CDR3 sequence (DNA): TGTGCCATCAGTGAGACCAACGAGCAGTACTTC. As protein: CAISETNEQYF.

DNA for the CDR3: TGTGCCAGCAGCTTAGATCGCGGGAGCACAGATACGCAGTATTTT. Its protein is CASSLDRGSTDTQYF. The chain joins TRBV11-2 to TRBJ2-3; possible D gene TRBD2, 5 bases. Trimming pared 0 bases from V and 0 bases from J, leaving 7 bases between. This CDR3 has 15 residues. Germline V lookup: CDR1 SGHAT, CDR2 FQNNGV.

J is TRBJ1-2 and V is TRBV28; D remains unclear. The CDR3 has 13 residues. Trimming left V 2 bases short and J 6 bases short, with 10 bases between. Germline lookup yields CDR1 MDHEN and CDR2 SYDVKM. CDR3 sequence reads: CASSLAVGHGYTF. DNA for the CDR3: TGTGCCAGCAGTTTAGCTGTCGGGCATGGCTACACCTTC.

The chain links TRBV29-1 to TRBJ2-1, with D tentatively TRBD1 or TRBD2 (6 bases each). Per the germline V gene, CDR1 is SQVTM and CDR2 is ANQGSEA. The CDR3 runs to 15 residues. Deletions cut 6 bases from V and 5 bases from J, with 20 bases between. CDR3 bases: TGCAGCGTAGCTAGGGGGGTCCTGACCGACAATGAGCAGTTCTTC. This sequence encodes CSVARGVLTDNEQFF.

This chain links TRBV27 with TRBJ2-7; 9 bases are a match to TRBD1. The V and J ends lost 6 bases and 3 bases, in that order; junction bases with no gene match: 6. The CDR3 totals 14 residues. Germline CDR1 is MNHEY and CDR2 is SMNVEV (reference sequence). CDR3 in amino acids: CASSKQGADYEQYF. The DNA of the CDR3 is TGTGCCAGCAGCAAACAGGGGGCGGACTACGAGCAGTACTTC.

The genes are TRBV20-1 and TRBJ2-5; no clear D. Germline loops: CDR1 DFQATT, CDR2 SNEGSKA (reference sequence). The ends were cut back, 4 bases at V and 4 bases at J, with 7 bases in the middle. The CDR3 length is 11 residues. For the CDR3, the DNA is TGCAGTGCTATAGTAATAGAGACCCAGTACTTC. Translation gives CSAIVIETQYF.

As regards this clone: Other DNA sequences from this sample encode an identical CDR3 as well. The chain combines TRBV5-6 with TRBJ2-7; D ambiguous. Per the germline V gene, CDR1 is SGHDT and CDR2 is YYEEEE. Trimming removed 0 bases at V and 4 bases at J, with 5 bases between. This CDR3 is built from 12 residues. CDR3 amino acids: CASSLVGYEQYF. CDR3 coding DNA: TGTGCCAGCAGCTTGGTAGGATACGAGCAGTACTTC.

The chain is built from TRBV11-2 and TRBJ2-7; D possibly corresponds to TRBD2 (5 bases). Trimming took 5 bases from V and 5 from J, leaving 19 bases between them. Germline assignment: CDR1 SGHAT and CDR2 FQNNGV. The CDR3 sequence is 15 residues long. In DNA, the CDR3 is TGTGCCAGCAGCCCCGTTGGAGGTAGCTTCCACGAGCAGTACTTC. It yields the protein CASSPVGGSFHEQYF.

V and J are TRBV11-2 and TRBJ2-5; D unresolved. The germline V and J ends were trimmed by 1 base and 5 bases, with 8 bases remaining between them. This CDR3 contains 13 residues. Germline values: CDR1 SGHAT, CDR2 FQNNGV. CDR3 region: CASSLGARETQYF. The CDR3 coding sequence is TGTGCCAGCAGCTTAGGGGCGCGGGAGACCCAGTACTTC.

The V and J genes are TRBV27 and TRBJ2-7; no clear D gene. V lost 8 bases, J lost 6 bases, and 14 bases lay in between. In germline, CDR1 is MNHEY, CDR2 SMNVEV (reference sequence). CDR3 size: 12 residues. The CDR3 coding sequence is TGTGCCAGCTCTGATTTCGGGCGCGAGCAGTACTTC. This codes for CASSDFGREQYF.

V and J are TRBV2 and TRBJ1-3, with 7 positions matching TRBD1. Germline values: CDR1 SNHLY, CDR2 FYNNEI. V dropped 3 bases and J dropped 2; count of bases not matched to a gene: 10. The CDR3 is made up of 17 amino acids. The CDR3 region is CASSEFPDRAAGNTIYF. The CDR3 DNA reads TGTGCCAGCAGTGAGTTCCCCGACAGGGCGGCTGGAAACACCATATATTTT.

The chain employs TRBV6-5 and TRBJ2-3, with a tentative D call TRBD2 (5 bases). Germline CDR1 is MNHEY and CDR2 is SVGAGI. V lost 5 bases and J lost 6, with 15 bases in between. CDR3 size: 14 residues. The CDR3 DNA reads TGTGCCAGCAGTAACGGGGTATGGGTTGATACGCAGTATTTT. Its translation is CASSNGVWVDTQYF.

The J gene is TRBJ1-4, the V gene TRBV23-1; D is ambiguous. TRBV23-1 is reported as an ORF; its role is uncertain. V was clipped by 9 bases and J by 5 bases, with 19 bases between them. CDR3 size: 15 residues. CDR3 DNA sequence: TGCGCCAGGAGAAGACGCGGTGCTTTAAATGAAAAACTGTTTTTT. Translating it yields CARRRRGALNEKLFF.